The rows below give T cell receptor beta chains drawn from one sample of a study of T cells expressing NK-cell markers. Each CDR3 protein gets one entry in TCRdb, which reprocessed the 5' RACE reads and gives no DNA. This listing includes fewer than 300,000 distinct CDR3 sequences. Sequencing was done on a sample of blood T cells: a sorted CD56 or NKG2C T cell subset, CD4+ or CD8+ T cells, or bulk PBMC T cells (not recorded which). All receptors come from a woman aged 18 to 69 in good health. Both conserved end residues are part of each CDR3. Fields, in order: V gene, J gene, CDR3 protein.

V gene: TRBV29-1
J gene: TRBJ2-1
CDR3 protein: CSVRAPPAGEKRGEQFF

V gene: TRBV6-5
J gene: TRBJ1-2
CDR3 protein: CASSYSTDFGYGYTF

V gene: TRBV6-1
J gene: TRBJ2-2
CDR3 protein: CASSSGQVTGELFF

V gene: TRBV3-1
J gene: TRBJ2-1
CDR3 protein: CASSHWGTEQFF

V gene: TRBV20-1
J gene: TRBJ2-4
CDR3 protein: CSARDRVTGTDIQYF

V gene: TRBV11-2
J gene: TRBJ1-2
CDR3 protein: CASSLSRLYGYTF

V gene: TRBV9
J gene: TRBJ1-5
CDR3 protein: CASSVDQGSNQPQHF

V gene: TRBV5-1
J gene: TRBJ2-2
CDR3 protein: CASSPRLGTGELFF

V gene: TRBV7-2
J gene: TRBJ1-1
CDR3 protein: CASSLNPGYTEAFF

V gene: TRBV25-1
J gene: TRBJ1-6
CDR3 protein: CASSTEYSPLHF

V gene: TRBV20-1
J gene: TRBJ1-5
CDR3 protein: CSARENQLNQPQHF

V gene: TRBV27
J gene: TRBJ2-7
CDR3 protein: CASSFQETSYEQYF

V gene: TRBV9
J gene: TRBJ2-1
CDR3 protein: CASSVVSGHQFF

V gene: TRBV10-3
J gene: TRBJ1-5
CDR3 protein: CAISRTDDQPQHF

V gene: TRBV7-8
J gene: TRBJ2-2
CDR3 protein: CASSPLPGANIIGELFF

V gene: TRBV20-1
J gene: TRBJ1-5
CDR3 protein: CSARAQQGAAQPQHF

V gene: TRBV12-3/TRBV12-4
J gene: TRBJ2-3
CDR3 protein: CASSSSGSTQYF

V gene: TRBV11-1
J gene: TRBJ2-3
CDR3 protein: CASSLAALRLNTDTQYF

V gene: TRBV4-2
J gene: TRBJ2-3
CDR3 protein: CASSQEVRAGPSTDTQYF

V gene: TRBV12-3/TRBV12-4
J gene: TRBJ1-3
CDR3 protein: CASSRTGGSGNTIYF

V gene: TRBV4-3
J gene: TRBJ2-3
CDR3 protein: CASSQSSDTQYF

V gene: TRBV5-6
J gene: TRBJ2-1
CDR3 protein: CASSLAQGAFYNEQFF

V gene: TRBV5-1
J gene: TRBJ2-3
CDR3 protein: CASRFLGTIRTDTQYF

V gene: TRBV20-1
J gene: TRBJ2-1
CDR3 protein: CSARDGDWHEQFF

V gene: TRBV4-2
J gene: TRBJ2-1
CDR3 protein: CASSQGAVFYNEQFF

V gene: TRBV25-1
J gene: TRBJ2-7
CDR3 protein: CASSPSGSPYEQYF

V gene: TRBV6-5
J gene: TRBJ1-2
CDR3 protein: CASSYGQGVVGSGGYTF

V gene: TRBV27
J gene: TRBJ1-6
CDR3 protein: CASSLTGVPYNSPLHF

V gene: TRBV4-1
J gene: TRBJ2-3
CDR3 protein: CASSRRLAGVGVRTDTQYF

V gene: TRBV10-3
J gene: TRBJ2-1
CDR3 protein: CAISESGLAGEKQFF

V gene: TRBV20-1
J gene: TRBJ1-5
CDR3 protein: CSASQKGQPQHF

V gene: TRBV4-2
J gene: TRBJ2-3
CDR3 protein: CASSRSWESQDTQYF

V gene: TRBV4-3
J gene: TRBJ1-4
CDR3 protein: CASSRDGGQINEKLFF

V gene: TRBV12-3/TRBV12-4
J gene: TRBJ1-2
CDR3 protein: CASSLGGTGANYGYTF

V gene: TRBV20-1
J gene: TRBJ2-1
CDR3 protein: CSATNLLGLTNEQFF

V gene: TRBV5-4
J gene: TRBJ2-2
CDR3 protein: CASSWGIAGGAGELFF

V gene: TRBV20-1
J gene: TRBJ2-1
CDR3 protein: CSARGDNEQFF

V gene: TRBV18
J gene: TRBJ2-1
CDR3 protein: CASSPRDTLPSYNEQFF

V gene: TRBV7-8
J gene: TRBJ1-1
CDR3 protein: CASSLGRTDYTEAFF

V gene: TRBV5-1
J gene: TRBJ2-7
CDR3 protein: CASSVIPGTGGEQYF

V gene: TRBV6-5
J gene: TRBJ2-1
CDR3 protein: CASSYGSREQFF

V gene: TRBV2
J gene: TRBJ2-5
CDR3 protein: CASSALVPDPETQYF

V gene: TRBV20-1
J gene: TRBJ2-7
CDR3 protein: CSAPSPGQGSYEQYF

V gene: TRBV12-3/TRBV12-4
J gene: TRBJ1-1
CDR3 protein: CASSPQTGFTEAFF

V gene: TRBV6-2/TRBV6-3
J gene: TRBJ1-5
CDR3 protein: CASSPQLGIQPQHF

V gene: TRBV20-1
J gene: TRBJ2-7
CDR3 protein: CSPGQGSYEQYF